This T cell receptor beta chain emerged from a study of CD8 T cells in Susac syndrome (dated by TCRdb to between 2017 and 2020). Notes on the research overall: The study used repertoire sequencing to test whether antigen drove CD8+ T cell activation and differentiation in Susac syndrome. Broad study findings and their caveats: The TCR sequencing and HLA analysis was acknowledged to have included a relatively small number of individuals.

Peripheral blood CD8+ and CD4+ T cells from healthy donors, Susac syndrome patients and multiple sclerosis patients were profiled using high-throughput TCR beta sequencing. Healthy donors were age- and sex-matched controls. CD8+ TEMRA cells were enriched by FACS, while bulk CD8+ and CD4+ T cells were purified by magnetic negative isolation. Blood was drawn into EDTA tubes, processed within 24 hours, and PBMCs were isolated by density gradient centrifugation. PBMCs intended for TCR sequencing were cryopreserved in liquid nitrogen and thawed later in a water bath at 37 degrees C. The sorted or isolated CD4+, CD8+ and CD8+ TEMRA cells had a purity of 90% or higher. About this clonotype: Its target antigen remains unknown. No much larger clone exists at a distance of one base, and base qualities are not known.

As encoded in the germline V gene, CDR1 is MNHEY while CDR2 is SVGAGI. V trim: 2 bases; J trim: 3 bases; unmatched bases: 8. The CDR3 runs 16 residues from the cysteine to the phenylalanine. CDR3 DNA is the only sequence kept; it has 48 bases, read in frame from the first base. RNA was extracted with the RNeasy kit and roughly 0.5 to 1 ug was reverse transcribed using random hexamers. TCR beta CDR3 regions were amplified with the immunoSEQ multiplex PCR assay covering 54 Vbeta and 13 Jbeta segments. Bias from PCR amplification was corrected by using a synthetic template baseline for primer optimization and for computational correction. The paper's data handling went like this. Reads were assigned to V, D and J genes according to IMGT and analyzed in immunoSEQ Analyzer, with only productive sequences retained. To calculate clonality, Shannon entropy was normalized by log2 of the number of productive unique sequences and then subtracted from one. For each patient and control, public and private clones were evaluated among the 100 most prevalent clones. Clones were defined as Susac-specific when absent from the healthy and MS cohorts, from 1,000 to 1,100 published viral clones and from other ImmuneACCESS disease sequences. Through fastp at Q25 and MiXCR, TCRdb rebuilt clones from the public reads, retaining in-frame beta chains. Every entry covers one CDR3 protein and lists the most common genes and DNA from its rows. TCRdb's processing, not the authors', yielded these V and J calls. Recorded for this sample are over 95,000 distinct CDR3 sequences; 85% to 95% of them occurred a single time. Of the sample, 0.11% to 0.15% falls within the top ten clones.

The chain links TRBV6-5 with TRBJ2-3; 7 bases in the junction line up with TRBD2. Material for sequencing was CD4+ T cells from PBMCs. The receptor's source is a human donor in good health. The CDR3 reads CASSYPGGSLTDTQYF. The DNA sequence is TGTGCCAGCAGTTACCCCGGCGGGAGTCTTACAGATACGCAGTATTTT.